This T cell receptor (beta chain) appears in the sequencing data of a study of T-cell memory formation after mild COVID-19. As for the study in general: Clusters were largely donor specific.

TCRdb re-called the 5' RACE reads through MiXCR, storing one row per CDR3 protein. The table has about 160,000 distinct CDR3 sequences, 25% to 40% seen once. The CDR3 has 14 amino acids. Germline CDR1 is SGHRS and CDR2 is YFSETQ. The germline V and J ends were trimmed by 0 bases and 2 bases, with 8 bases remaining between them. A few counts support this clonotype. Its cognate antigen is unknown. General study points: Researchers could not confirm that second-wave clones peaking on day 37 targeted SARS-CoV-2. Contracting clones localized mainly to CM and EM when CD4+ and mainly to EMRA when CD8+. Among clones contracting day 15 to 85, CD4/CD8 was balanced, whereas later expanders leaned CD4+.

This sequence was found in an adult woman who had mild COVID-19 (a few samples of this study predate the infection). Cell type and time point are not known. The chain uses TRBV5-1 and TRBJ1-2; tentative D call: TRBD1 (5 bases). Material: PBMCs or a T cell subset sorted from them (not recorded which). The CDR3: CASSLEWGNYGYTF. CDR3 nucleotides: TGCGCCAGCAGCTTGGAATGGGGGAACTATGGCTACACCTTC.